This TCR beta chain was identified during a study of T cell responses to AZD1222 COVID-19 vaccine. A remark on this clone: Its antigen remains unidentified.

Generated by immunoSEQ multiplex PCR, the TCRdb table keeps only in-frame clones and is missing some. The table has roughly 100,000 clones, almost 85% seen once. Study observations and caveats: Females outnumbered males among donors, who were mostly white British; clonal diversity was possibly underestimated.

The length of the CDR3 is 15 residues. V lost 4 bases and J 2 bases, leaving 14 bases between the germline ends. Germline-derived CDR1 and CDR2 are LNHDA and SQIVND (reference sequence). The origin of this receptor is an adult in good health. Sequencing used peripheral blood, obtained on day 0 of AZD1222 vaccination. This rearrangement joins TRBV19 to TRBJ1-2; tentative D call: TRBD1 (6 bases). The CDR3 spells CASSTKTGGNYGYTF. The DNA for the CDR3 is TGTGCCAGTAGTACAAAGACAGGTGGGAACTATGGCTACACCTTC.